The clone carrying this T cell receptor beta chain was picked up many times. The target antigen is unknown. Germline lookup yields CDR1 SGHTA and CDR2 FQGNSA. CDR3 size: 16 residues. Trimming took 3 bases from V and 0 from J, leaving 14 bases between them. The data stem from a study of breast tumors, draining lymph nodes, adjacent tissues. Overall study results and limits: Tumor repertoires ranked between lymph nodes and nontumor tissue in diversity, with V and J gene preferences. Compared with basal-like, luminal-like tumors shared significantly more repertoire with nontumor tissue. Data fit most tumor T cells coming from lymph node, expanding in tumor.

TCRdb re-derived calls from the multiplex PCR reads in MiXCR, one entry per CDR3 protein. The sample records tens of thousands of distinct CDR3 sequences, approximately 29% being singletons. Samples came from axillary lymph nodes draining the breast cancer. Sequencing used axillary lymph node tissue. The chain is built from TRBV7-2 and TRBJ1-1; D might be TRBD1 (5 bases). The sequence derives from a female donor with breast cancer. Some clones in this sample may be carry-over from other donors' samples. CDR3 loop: CASSFGGTSMNTEAFF. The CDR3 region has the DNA TGTGCCAGCAGCTTTGGGGGAACGTCCATGAACACTGAAGCTTTCTTT.